What follows is one T cell receptor beta chain and its context. Which antigen it targets is not known. From the cysteine through the phenylalanine, the CDR3 covers 14 amino acids. Only the protein is on record. CDR1 and CDR2, looked up from the germline V gene (reference sequence), are SEHNR and FQNEAQ. The data were obtained in a study of monozygotic twins with inflammatory bowel disease (dated by TCRdb to 2018 to 2020). General notes on the study: In total, 28 monozygotic twin pairs made up the full study: 19 Danish pairs, all IBD-discordant, plus nine German pairs, of which four were IBD-concordant and five were IBD-discordant. Each individual had, on average, about 151 000 unique TCRalpha sequences and 181 000 unique TCRbeta sequences available for analysis. Disease-associated traits were sought mainly through comparisons between IBD patients and their genetically identical healthy co-twins within discordant pairs.

From each donor, an approximately 2.4 ml peripheral blood sample was drawn into PAXgene tubes and stored at -80 degrees C. Without any T cell sorting, total RNA was extracted from whole blood using the PAXgene blood miRNA kit on an automated QIAcube. Deep TCRalpha and TCRbeta repertoire profiling with unique molecular barcoding was performed on peripheral blood of monozygotic twin pairs concordant or discordant for inflammatory bowel disease. Smoking habits were recorded for all twin pairs, and each individual was classified as a current, former or never smoker. General findings and caveats noted by the study authors: A decrease in TCRbeta repertoire diversity, as measured by inverse Simpson index, was observed in IBD patients compared with their healthy co-twins. Differing immunosuppressive treatments among patients may have added background noise and inter-individual variability to the repertoires. The results gave no support for a single strong signal or clonotype linked to IBD. Repertoire similarity did not differ between concordant and discordant twins, possibly due to limited statistical power. Distinction between different T cell subtypes could not be achieved in the analysis. Compared with healthy twins, IBD patients shared fewer clonotypes with other individuals, and the difference was most pronounced in patients with signs of disease activity.

The receptor library was made with 5' RACE. For each TCR library, 3,500 to 4,500 ng of total RNA was used. For each sample, cDNA synthesis was carried out in eight separate reactions using SMARTScribe reverse transcriptase. Unique molecular identifiers containing a 6-nucleotide sample barcode were introduced through template switching during cDNA synthesis. TCRalpha and TCRbeta cDNA was amplified in two nested PCRs of around 15 and 10 cycles, and bead purification was carried out after each PCR. Before amplification, cDNA was treated with uracil DNA-glycosylase and purified using the QIAquick PCR purification kit. In the second PCR, Illumina TruSeq-compatible adapters and sample-specific barcodes were added. Library quality and concentration were assessed using TapeStation and Qubit, and about 5 ng of each library was pooled. Sequencing of pooled libraries was carried out on an Illumina HiSeq2500 single-index Rapid Run using 2 x 100 bp reads and custom sequencing primers. On the authors' methods: PCR and sequencing errors were corrected by UMI-based consensus assembly using MiGEC version 1.2.6. MiXCR version 2.1.1 was used to carry out V(D)J alignment, clonotype assembly and CDR3 extraction. Gene usage, clonotype sharing and MAIT/NKT TCR abundance were normalised by analysing the top 1000, 10 000 and 20 000 clonotypes per sample. After downsampling to 27 000 UMIs, diversity was calculated as the inverse Simpson index using the vegan R package. Paired Mann-Whitney U tests were applied to discordant twin pairs, with Benjamini-Hochberg correction for multiple testing. After the reads were reprocessed by TCRdb, one entry was made per CDR3 protein sequence, with no DNA. The V and J calls and clone size are TCRdb's, not the authors'. The sample table records around 380,000 distinct CDR3 sequences. The ten largest clonotypes hold around 2.3% of the sample.

This TCR was sampled from a human donor with ulcerative colitis or Crohn's disease, or a healthy co-twin of an affected twin (not recorded which). Sequencing was carried out using blood. Rearrangement joined TRBV7-9 to TRBJ1-1; the TCRdb call, TRBD1, lacks DNA for checking. The CDR3 protein sequence reads: CASSLQGLNTEAFF.